A selection of T cell receptor beta chains follows, all from one sample in a study of blood T cell repertoires in COVID-19. The assay was immunoSEQ multiplex PCR, and TCRdb's table has in-frame clones only and misses some. The data show fewer than 65,000 clones, around 87% seen once. The specimen was peripheral blood. The receptor source for this set is an older woman with COVID-19, enrolled during active disease. CDR3s include the opening cysteine and the closing phenylalanine or tryptophan. D genes are given only for firm matches. The listing skips clone size in some rows; elsewhere it reads once, few, many or a size class.

TRBJ1-2	NA	NA	TRBV19	15	CASSIKAGLFYGYTF	TGTGCCAGTAGTATTAAGGCAGGACTTTTCTATGGCTACACCTTC
TRBJ2-6	TRBD2	NA	TRBV25-1	18	CASSESIAGDSGANVLTF	TGTGCCAGCAGTGAATCCATAGCGGGAGACTCTGGGGCCAACGTCCTGACTTTC
TRBJ1-2	NA	NA	TRBV19	12	CASRQGSYGYTF	TGTGCCAGTAGACAGGGCTCCTATGGCTACACCTTC
TRBJ1-5	NA	once	TRBV6-6	14	CASSYAGENQPQHF	TGTGCCAGCAGTTACGCGGGGGAAAATCAGCCCCAGCATTTT
TRBJ2-1	TRBD2	NA	TRBV4-3	17	CASSQTLAGGAYNEQFF	TGCGCCAGCAGCCAGACACTAGCGGGAGGTGCTTACAATGAGCAGTTCTTC
TRBJ2-7	TRBD2	NA	TRBV6-2/TRBV6-3	17	CASSWGLAGVKSYEQYF	TGTGCCAGCAGTTGGGGACTAGCGGGAGTTAAATCCTACGAGCAGTACTTC
TRBJ2-7	NA	NA	TRBV15	15	CATSRSRGTPYEQYF	TGTGCCACCAGCAGATCACGGGGTACCCCCTACGAGCAGTACTTC
TRBJ2-7	TRBD2	few	TRBV18	17	CASSPTSSGVSSYEQYF	TGTGCCAGCTCACCTACATCTAGCGGGGTGAGCTCCTACGAGCAGTACTTC
TRBJ2-7	NA	NA	TRBV10-2	12	CASSIQGNEQYF	TGCGCCAGCAGTATACAGGGTAACGAGCAGTACTTC
TRBJ2-7	TRBD1	once	TRBV30	13	CAVRTGHSYEQYF	TGTGCCGTCAGGACAGGGCATTCCTACGAGCAGTACTTC
TRBJ1-1	NA	NA	TRBV10-3	13	CATAQGLNTEAFF	TGTGCCACCGCCCAGGGTTTGAACACTGAAGCTTTCTTT
TRBJ1-3	NA	NA	TRBV19	16	CASSTNRLLSGNTIYF	TGTGCCAGTAGTACAAACAGGCTTCTCTCTGGAAACACCATATATTTT